This TCR beta chain was recovered during a study of patients and donors after allogeneic stem cell transplantation. TCRdb recomputed calls from the RT-PCR reads with MiXCR, one row per CDR3 protein. The sample has 800,000 to 1,000,000 distinct CDR3 sequences; roughly 17% are singletons. The V and J ends lost 5 bases and 1 base respectively, with 9 bases between them. CDR1 GTSNPN and CDR2 SVGIG come from the germline V gene (reference sequence). CDR3 length equals 13 residues. The TCR originated in a human donor who was either an allogeneic HSCT recipient or a stem cell or donor lymphocyte infusion donor (not recorded which). It is not recorded whose cells these are; they may come from a transplant donor. Input material: blood, either unsorted or a sorted T cell fraction (not recorded which). V is TRBV30 and J is TRBJ1-5; no clear D gene. The CDR3 spells CAWSIGSNQPQHF. The CDR3 nucleotides are TGTGCCTGGTCCATCGGAAGCAATCAGCCCCAGCATTTT.